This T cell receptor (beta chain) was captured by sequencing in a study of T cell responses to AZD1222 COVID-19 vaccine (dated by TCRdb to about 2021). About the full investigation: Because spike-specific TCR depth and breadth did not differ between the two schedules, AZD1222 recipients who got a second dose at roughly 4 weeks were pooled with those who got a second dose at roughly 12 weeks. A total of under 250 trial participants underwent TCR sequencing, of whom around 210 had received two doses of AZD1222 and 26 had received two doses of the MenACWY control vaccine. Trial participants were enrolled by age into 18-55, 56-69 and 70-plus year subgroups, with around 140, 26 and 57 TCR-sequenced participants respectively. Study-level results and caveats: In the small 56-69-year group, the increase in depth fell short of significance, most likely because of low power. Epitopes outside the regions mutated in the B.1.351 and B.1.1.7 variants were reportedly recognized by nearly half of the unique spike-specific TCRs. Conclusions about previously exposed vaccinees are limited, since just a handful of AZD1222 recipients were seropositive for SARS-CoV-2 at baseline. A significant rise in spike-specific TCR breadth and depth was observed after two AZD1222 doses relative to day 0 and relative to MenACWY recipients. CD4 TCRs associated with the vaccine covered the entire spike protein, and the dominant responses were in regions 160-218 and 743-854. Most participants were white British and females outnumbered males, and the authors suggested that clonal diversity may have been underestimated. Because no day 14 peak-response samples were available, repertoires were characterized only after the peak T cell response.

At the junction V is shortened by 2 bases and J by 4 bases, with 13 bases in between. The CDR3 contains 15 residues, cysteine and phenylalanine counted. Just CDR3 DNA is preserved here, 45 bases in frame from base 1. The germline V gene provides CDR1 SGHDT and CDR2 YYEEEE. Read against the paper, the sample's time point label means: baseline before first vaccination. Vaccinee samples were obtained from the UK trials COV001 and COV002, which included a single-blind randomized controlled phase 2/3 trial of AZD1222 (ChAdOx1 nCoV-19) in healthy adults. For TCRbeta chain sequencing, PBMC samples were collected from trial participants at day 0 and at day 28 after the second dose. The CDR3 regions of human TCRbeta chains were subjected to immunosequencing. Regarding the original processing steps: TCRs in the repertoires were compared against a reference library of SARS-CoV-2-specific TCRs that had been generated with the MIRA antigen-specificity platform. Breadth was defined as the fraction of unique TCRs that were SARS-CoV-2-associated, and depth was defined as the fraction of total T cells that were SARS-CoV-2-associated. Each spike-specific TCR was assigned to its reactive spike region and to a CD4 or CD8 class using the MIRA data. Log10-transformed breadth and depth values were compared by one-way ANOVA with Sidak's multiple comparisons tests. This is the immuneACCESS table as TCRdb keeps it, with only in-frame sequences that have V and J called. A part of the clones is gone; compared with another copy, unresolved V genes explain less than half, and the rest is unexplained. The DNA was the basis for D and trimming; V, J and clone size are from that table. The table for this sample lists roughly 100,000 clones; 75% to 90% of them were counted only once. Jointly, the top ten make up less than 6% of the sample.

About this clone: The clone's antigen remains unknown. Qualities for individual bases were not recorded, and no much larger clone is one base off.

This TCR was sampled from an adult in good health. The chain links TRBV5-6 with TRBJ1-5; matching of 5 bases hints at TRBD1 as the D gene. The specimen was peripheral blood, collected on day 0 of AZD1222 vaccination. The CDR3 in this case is CASSFGGHSNQPQHF. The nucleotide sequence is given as TGTGCCAGCAGCTTTGGTGGACACTCAAATCAGCCCCAGCATTTT.